The present T cell receptor (beta chain) was sequenced within a study of control samples from healthy donors and cancer patients. From germline, CDR1 is MGHDK and CDR2 SYGVNS. The CDR3 is made up of 16 amino acids. The V gene lost 0 bases and the J gene lost 8 bases, with 18 bases spanning the gap. Profiled with immunoSEQ multiplex PCR; TCRdb holds only in-frame clones, not every one. The sample includes approximately 30,000 clones, approximately 87% of them seen just once. This clone was detected once. The rearrangement joins TRBV25-1 to TRBJ2-3; D is possibly TRBD1 (6 bases). This receptor was taken from a woman aged 40 to 50 with lung cancer. Material for sequencing was PBMCs. The DNA for the CDR3 is TGTGCCAGCAGTGAATATATGGGGACAAGGGGCGTTACGCAGTATTTT. Its translation is CASSEYMGTRGVTQYF.